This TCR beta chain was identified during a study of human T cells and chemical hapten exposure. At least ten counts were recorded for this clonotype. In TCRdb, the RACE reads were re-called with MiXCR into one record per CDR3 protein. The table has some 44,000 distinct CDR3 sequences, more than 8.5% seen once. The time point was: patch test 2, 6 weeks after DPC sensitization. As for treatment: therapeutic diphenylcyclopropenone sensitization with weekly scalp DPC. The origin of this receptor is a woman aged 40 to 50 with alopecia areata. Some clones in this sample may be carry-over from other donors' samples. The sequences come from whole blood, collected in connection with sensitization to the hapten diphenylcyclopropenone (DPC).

The DNA of the CDR3 is TGTGCTAGTGGAGCCGGGTTGGAGAACACTGAAGCTTTCTTT. It specifies CASGAGLENTEAFF. This chain joins TRBV12-5 and TRBJ1-1; no definite D call. V lost 6 bases and J lost 1, with 12 bases in between. The CDR3 is 14 residues long. Germline V gives CDR1 LGHNT, CDR2 FRNRAP.